What follows describes a single T cell receptor beta chain. The antigen is not known. Treatment reported: roughly 18 received Ad26.COV2.S at low or high dose, single or two shots; 5 received placebo; per-sample allocation not given. Sampling happened 63 days after the first vaccine or placebo injection. The data belong to a study of Ad26.COV2.S vaccination and SARS-CoV-2 variants. Study findings and constraints: TCR breadth and depth analyses may have underestimated total T cell responses.

This CDR3 has 21 amino acids. Germline V CDR1 and CDR2: LGHDT, YNNKEL (reference sequence). Trimming removed 1 base at V and 4 bases at J, with 31 bases between. Profiled with immunoSEQ multiplex PCR; TCRdb holds only in-frame clones, not every one. Here the sample spans about 320,000 clones, 85% being singletons. Sequences were derived from peripheral blood, sampled in a trial of Ad26.COV2.S vaccine versus placebo. The clonotype comes from a person between 18 and 65 years old who received the Ad26.COV2.S COVID-19 vaccine or a placebo. The V call is TRBV3-1 (or the pseudogene TRBV3-2), the J call TRBJ1-2; D unclear. The CDR3 is CASSQGIPDPKVVESIYGYTF. CDR3 sequence (DNA): TGTGCCAGCAGCCAAGGTATCCCTGACCCGAAAGTTGTTGAGTCAATCTATGGCTACACCTTC.